This T cell receptor beta chain was identified in a study of PD-L1 blockade in urothelial cancer. Overall study: Blood was evaluated 3 weeks (second dose) and 6 weeks after therapy began. Among blood samples, the median T cell count was around 150,000. Study-level results: Clones that were tumor-associated expanded more in the blood of durable-benefit patients at 3 weeks.

With respect to this clone: What it binds is not known.

Generated by immunoSEQ multiplex PCR, the TCRdb table keeps only in-frame clones and is missing some. This sample has more than 75,000 clones, with around 83% found just once. Noted time point: pretreatment peripheral blood. V shed 4 bases, J shed 0 bases, and the junction held 4 bases outside the gene matches. The CDR3 is 16 amino acids. Germline V gives CDR1 SGHRS, CDR2 YFSETQ. The sequencing here drew on PBMCs, taken around atezolizumab (anti-PD-L1) treatment. This clonotype was sampled from a man aged 60 to 75 with urothelial cancer. The chain uses TRBV5-1 and TRBJ1-3, with 10 bases that match TRBD1. The DNA of the CDR3 is TGCGCCAGCAGCGGAGACAGGGGGCTCTCTGGAAACACCATATATTTT. Translated, it gives CASSGDRGLSGNTIYF.